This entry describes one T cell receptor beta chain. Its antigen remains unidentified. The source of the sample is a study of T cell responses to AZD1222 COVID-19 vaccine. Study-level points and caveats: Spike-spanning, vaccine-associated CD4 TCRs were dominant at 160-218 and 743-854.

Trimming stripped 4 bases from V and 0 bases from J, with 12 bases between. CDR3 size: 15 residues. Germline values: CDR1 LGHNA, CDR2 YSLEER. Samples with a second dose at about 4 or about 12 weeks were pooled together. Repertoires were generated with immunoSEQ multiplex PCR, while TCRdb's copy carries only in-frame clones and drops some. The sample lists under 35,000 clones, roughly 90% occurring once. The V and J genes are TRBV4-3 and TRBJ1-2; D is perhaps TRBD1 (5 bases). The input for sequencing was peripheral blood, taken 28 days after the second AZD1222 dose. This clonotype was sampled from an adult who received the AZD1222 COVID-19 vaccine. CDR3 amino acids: CASSPRQTTNYGYTF. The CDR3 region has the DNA TGCGCCAGCAGCCCTCGACAGACAACTAACTATGGCTACACCTTC.